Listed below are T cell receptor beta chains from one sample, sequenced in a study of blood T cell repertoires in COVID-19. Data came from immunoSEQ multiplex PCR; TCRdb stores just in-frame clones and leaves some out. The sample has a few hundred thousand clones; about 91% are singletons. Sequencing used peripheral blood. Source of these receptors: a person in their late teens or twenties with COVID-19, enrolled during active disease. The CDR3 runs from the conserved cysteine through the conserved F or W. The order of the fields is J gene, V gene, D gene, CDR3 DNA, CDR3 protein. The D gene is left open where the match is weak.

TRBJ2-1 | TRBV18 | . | TGTGCCAGCTCACAGGCAGGCTCCTACAATGAGCAGTTCTTC | CASSQAGSYNEQFF
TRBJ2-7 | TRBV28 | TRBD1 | TGTGCCAGCAGCCCCGGACAGGGGGGTTCCTACGAGCAGTACTTC | CASSPGQGGSYEQYF
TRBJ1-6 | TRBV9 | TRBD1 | TGTGCCAGCAGCCCTCAGACAGGGGATAATTCACCCCTCCACTTT | CASSPQTGDNSPLHF
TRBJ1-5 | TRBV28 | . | TGTGCCAGCAGCCTCCTCGGGGGGGGTACACAGCCCCAGCATTTT | CASSLLGGGTQPQHF
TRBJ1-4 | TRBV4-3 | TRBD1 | TGCGCCAGCAGCCTAAACCCGGGACAGGGAAATGAAAAACTGTTTTTT | CASSLNPGQGNEKLFF
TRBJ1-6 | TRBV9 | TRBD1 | TGTGCCAGCAGCGGGACAGGCGCTTCACCCCTCCACTTT | CASSGTGASPLHF
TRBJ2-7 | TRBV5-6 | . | TGTGCCAGCAGCTTGGGACACCTCTTGTCCCACGAGCAGTACTTC | CASSLGHLLSHEQYF
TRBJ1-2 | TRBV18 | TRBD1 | TGTGCCAGCTCACCGGGACAGGGGAGCGACTACACCTTC | CASSPGQGSDYTF
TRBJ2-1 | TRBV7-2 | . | TGTGCCAGCAGCTTCTATAGCGTCCTGGAGCAGTTCTTC | CASSFYSVLEQFF
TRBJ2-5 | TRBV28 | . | TGTGCCAGCAGTTCCCCCGGGCAAGAGACCCAGTACTTC | CASSSPGQETQYF
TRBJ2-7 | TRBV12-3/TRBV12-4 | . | TGTGCCAGCAGTTTTGTGGGGAGGCCGTACTTC | CASSFVGRPYF
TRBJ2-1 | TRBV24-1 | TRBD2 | TGTGCCACCAGTGATTTGGGGGGGGGCTACAATGAGCAGTTCTTC | CATSDLGGGYNEQFF
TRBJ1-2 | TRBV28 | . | TGTGCCAGCAGTAACCGGAACTATGGCTACACCTTC | CASSNRNYGYTF
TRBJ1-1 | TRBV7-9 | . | TGTGCCAGCAGCTCCGTGCGTAACACTGAAGCTTTCTTT | CASSSVRNTEAFF
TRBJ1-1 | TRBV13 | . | TGTGCCAGCAGGTTCAGGGGACGGGGTGAAGCTTTCTTT | CASRFRGRGEAFF
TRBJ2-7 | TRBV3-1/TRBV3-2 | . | TGTGCCAGCAGCTCCGGGACATCTTACGAGCAGTACTTC | CASSSGTSYEQYF
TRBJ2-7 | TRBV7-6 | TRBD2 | TGTGCCAGCAGCTTAGCGGGACTAGCGGGAGGCTCCGGCGAGCAGTACTTC | CASSLAGLAGGSGEQYF